Presented here are 7 T cell receptor beta chains from one specimen sequenced in a study of patients and donors after allogeneic stem cell transplantation. Via MiXCR, TCRdb re-called the RT-PCR reads, giving one row per CDR3 protein. The sample holds around 150,000 distinct CDR3 sequences, 30% seen once. The specimen sequenced was blood, either unsorted or a sorted T cell fraction (not recorded which). Receptor source: a human donor who was either an allogeneic HSCT recipient or a stem cell or donor lymphocyte infusion donor (not recorded which). It is not recorded whose cells these are; they may come from a transplant donor.

This clonotype has ten or more counts. The V and J genes are TRBV15 and TRBJ1-1; D is ambiguous. CDR3 size: 13 residues. CDR1 is LNHNV and CDR2 is YYDKDF in the germline V gene (reference sequence). V dropped 4 bases and J dropped 1 base, with 7 bases sitting between them. As DNA, the CDR3 is TGTGCCACCAGCACCCCCCAGAACACTGAAGCTTTCTTT. Its protein is CATSTPQNTEAFF.

This clonotype was picked up a small number of times. This chain joins TRBV4-2 and TRBJ1-5; the D is unclear. Germline CDR1 LGHNA, CDR2 YNFKEQ. The CDR3 totals 16 residues. The V and J ends lost 0 bases and 3 bases respectively, with 12 bases between them. CDR3: CASSQDGGRNNQPQHF. The CDR3 bases are TGTGCCAGCAGCCAAGATGGCGGGCGGAACAATCAGCCCCAGCATTTT.

In the case of this clonotype: The junction departs from the called germline gene at one end, perhaps through a read error. This sequence joins TRBV7-7 and TRBJ2-1, with D unclear. CDR1 and CDR2 from the germline V gene are SSHAT and FNYEAQ (reference sequence). The CDR3 runs 14 residues. The CDR3 spells CASSLNNGYNEQFF. The CDR3 DNA is TGTGCTAGCAGCTTAAATAACGGCTACAATGAGCAGTTCTTC.

The table lists this clonotype with a few counts. The chain recombines TRBV7-2 with TRBJ2-1; D is uncertain. V was clipped by 0 bases and J by 1 base, with 13 bases between them. Per germline, CDR1 SGHTA and CDR2 FQGNSA. The CDR3 runs to 17 residues. For the CDR3, the DNA is TGTGCCAGCAGCTTAGCAGGAATGGCGGCTTCCTACAATGAGCAGTTCTTC. Residues: CASSLAGMAASYNEQFF.

This rearrangement joins TRBV12-3 or TRBV12-4 to TRBJ1-5; D remains ambiguous. The length of the CDR3 is 13 residues. V gave up 2 bases and J gave up 6 bases, with 8 bases separating them. In DNA, the CDR3 is TGTGCCAGCAGTTTAACGGAGCTTCAGCCCCAGCATTTT. Translated: CASSLTELQPQHF.

This clonotype came up a few times. The chain recombines TRBV20-1 with TRBJ1-3; D gene ambiguous. This CDR3 contains 15 residues. Germline V gene data show CDR1 as DFQATT and CDR2 as SNEGSKA (reference sequence). Trimming removed 3 bases from V and 2 bases from J, with 14 bases in between. The CDR3 DNA sequence: TGCAGTGCTAGTGGGTCCCTAGGAGCTGGAAACACCATATATTTT. The encoded protein is CSASGSLGAGNTIYF.

The V and J genes are TRBV27 and TRBJ1-2; perhaps TRBD1 as D (6 bases). The CDR3 covers 13 residues. The V gene's germline CDR1 is MNHEY and CDR2 SMNVEV (reference sequence). Trimming pared 1 base from V and 8 bases from J, leaving 11 bases between. The CDR3 nucleotides are TGTGCCAGCAGTTTATGGTCAGGGGACGGCTACACCTTC. Its translation: CASSLWSGDGYTF.